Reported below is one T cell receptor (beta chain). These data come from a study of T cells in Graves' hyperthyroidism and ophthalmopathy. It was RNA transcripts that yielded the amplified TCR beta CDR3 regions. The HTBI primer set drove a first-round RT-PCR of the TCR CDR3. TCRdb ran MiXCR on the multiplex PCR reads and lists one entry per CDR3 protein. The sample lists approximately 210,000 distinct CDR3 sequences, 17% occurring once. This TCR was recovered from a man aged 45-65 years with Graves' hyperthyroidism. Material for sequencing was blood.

In nucleotides, the CDR3 is TGTGCCAGCAGCCCCCAAGGTGGCAGATTCCTCCCAGATACGCAGTATTTT. Amino acid sequence: CASSPQGGRFLPDTQYF. V usage is TRBV13 and J usage is TRBJ2-3, with D hard to call. V was shortened by 5 bases and J by 4 bases, with 22 bases between the two germline ends. The germline V gene encodes CDR1 PRHDT and CDR2 FYEKMQ (reference sequence). The CDR3 runs 17 residues.